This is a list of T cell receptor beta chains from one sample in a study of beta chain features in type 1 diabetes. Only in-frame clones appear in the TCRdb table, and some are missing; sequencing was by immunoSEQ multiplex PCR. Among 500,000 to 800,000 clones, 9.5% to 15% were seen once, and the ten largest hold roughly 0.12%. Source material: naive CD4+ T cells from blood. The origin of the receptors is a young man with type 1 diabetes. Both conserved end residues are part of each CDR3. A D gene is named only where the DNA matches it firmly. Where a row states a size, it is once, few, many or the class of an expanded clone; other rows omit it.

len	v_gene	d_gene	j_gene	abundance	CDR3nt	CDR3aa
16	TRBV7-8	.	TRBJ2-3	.	TGTGCCAGCAGTATTCGACGGGTATTAAGGGCAGATACGCAGTATTTT	CASSIRRVLRADTQYF
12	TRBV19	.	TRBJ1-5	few	TGTGCCAGTAGTTACCCGGAACAGCCCCAGCATTTT	CASSYPEQPQHF
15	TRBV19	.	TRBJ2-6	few	TGTGCCAGTACCAACGGGGGATCTGGGGCCAACGTCCTGACTTTC	CASTNGGSGANVLTF
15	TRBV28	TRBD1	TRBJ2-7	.	TGTGCCAGCAGGATCGGGGACAGAGAAACCTACGAGCAGTACTTC	CASRIGDRETYEQYF
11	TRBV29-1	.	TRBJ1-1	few	TGCAGCGTTGAGTCGGGGACTGAAGCTTTCTTT	CSVESGTEAFF
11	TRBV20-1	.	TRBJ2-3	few	TGCAGTGCAATCCCTAGAGATACGCAGTATTTT	CSAIPRDTQYF
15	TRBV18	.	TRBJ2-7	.	TGTGCCAGCTCGCCCTCGGGCTCAGGCACCTACGAGCAGTACTTC	CASSPSGSGTYEQYF
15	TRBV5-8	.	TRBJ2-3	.	TGTGCCAGCAGCTTGGAGATTGGGTCCACAGATACGCAGTATTTT	CASSLEIGSTDTQYF
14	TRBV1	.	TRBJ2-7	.	TGCACCAGCAGCCTTAGCGGGGCCCACGGGGAGCAGTACTTC	CTSSLSGAHGEQYF
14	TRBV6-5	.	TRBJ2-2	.	TGTGCCAGCAGCCGAGGGTCCAACACCGGGGAGCTGTTTTTT	CASSRGSNTGELFF
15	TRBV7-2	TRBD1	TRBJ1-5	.	TGTGCCAGCAGCTTCGGACAGGGTGGCAATCAGCCCCAGCATTTT	CASSFGQGGNQPQHF
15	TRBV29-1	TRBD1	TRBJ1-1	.	TGCAGCGTTGGGGGTTTGAGGGGGCTGAACACTGAAGCTTTCTTT	CSVGGLRGLNTEAFF
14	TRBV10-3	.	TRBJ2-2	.	TGTGCCATCAGTGATCAGACGAACACCGGGGAGCTGTTTTTT	CAISDQTNTGELFF
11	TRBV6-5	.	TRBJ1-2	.	TGTGCCAGCACCGAGGGGGACGGCTACACCTTC	CASTEGDGYTF
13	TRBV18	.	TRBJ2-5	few	TGTGCCAGCTCACCAAAAGGAGATGAGACCCAGTACTTC	CASSPKGDETQYF
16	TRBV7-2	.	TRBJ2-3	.	TGTGCCAGCAGCTTAGCTGTACAGGGCGGCACAGATACGCAGTATTTT	CASSLAVQGGTDTQYF
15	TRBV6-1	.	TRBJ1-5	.	TGTGCCAGCAGTGAAATGAGGGATAGCAATCAGCCCCAGCATTTT	CASSEMRDSNQPQHF
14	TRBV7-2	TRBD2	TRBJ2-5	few	TGTGCCAGCAGCATACTAGCGGGGGAGGAGACCCAGTACTTC	CASSILAGEETQYF
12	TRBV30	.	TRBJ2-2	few	TGTGCCTGGAGTACAGGGATCGGGGAGCTGTTTTTT	CAWSTGIGELFF
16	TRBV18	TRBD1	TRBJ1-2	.	TGTGCCAGCTCACCCACCGGGACAGGGGACAACTATGGCTACACCTTC	CASSPTGTGDNYGYTF
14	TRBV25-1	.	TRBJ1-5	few	TGTGCCAGCAGTGCGTCCAGGGGCAATCAGCCCCAGCATTTT	CASSASRGNQPQHF
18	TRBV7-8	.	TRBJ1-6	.	TGTGCCAGCAGCCCCCTGGCAGCCGGGAGCTCCTATAATTCACCCCTCCACTTT	CASSPLAAGSSYNSPLHF
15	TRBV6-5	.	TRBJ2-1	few	TGTGCCAGCAGACGGACTATTGGCCCTTCCAATGAGCAGTTCTTC	CASRRTIGPSNEQFF
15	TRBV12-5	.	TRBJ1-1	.	TGTGCTAGTGGTAAACGCAGGGAGTTGAACACTGAAGCTTTCTTT	CASGKRRELNTEAFF
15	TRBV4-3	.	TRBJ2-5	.	TGCGCCAGCAGCCTAGGTGGGGGACTCCAAGAGACCCAGTACTTC	CASSLGGGLQETQYF
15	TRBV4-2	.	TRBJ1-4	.	TGTGCCAGCAGCCAAGATCGAGCAGGGCCCGAAAAACTGTTTTTT	CASSQDRAGPEKLFF
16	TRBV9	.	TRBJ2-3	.	TGTGCCAGCAGCCCTCGTGAGACCCTCTGGGGAGATACGCAGTATTTT	CASSPRETLWGDTQYF
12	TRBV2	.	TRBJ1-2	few	TGTGCCAGCAACAAGGAAAACTATGGCTACACCTTC	CASNKENYGYTF
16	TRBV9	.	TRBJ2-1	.	TGTGCCAGCAGCGTAGACGAAAGGGTCTCCTACAATGAGCAGTTCTTC	CASSVDERVSYNEQFF
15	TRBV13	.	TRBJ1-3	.	TGTGCCAGCAGCTTAGGGCCACAGACTGGCGGCACCATATATTTT	CASSLGPQTGGTIYF
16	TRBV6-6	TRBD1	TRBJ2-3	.	TGTGCCAGCAGTTCGGGACAGGGGCTTTACACAGATACGCAGTATTTT	CASSSGQGLYTDTQYF
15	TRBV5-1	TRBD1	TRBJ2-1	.	TGCGCCAGCAGCTCAACAGGGGGCAAAACCAATGAGCAGTTCTTC	CASSSTGGKTNEQFF
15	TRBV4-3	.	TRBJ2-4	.	TGCGCCAGCAGCCAAGCAGGGATGGCCAAAAACATTCAGTACTTC	CASSQAGMAKNIQYF